Below, 32 T cell receptor beta chains from the same sample are listed, as sequenced in a study of shared clonotypes between healthy human individuals (dated by TCRdb to 2020 to 2021). CD8 naive samples consisted of CD45RO-negative cells that were positively selected for CCR7, yielding a CD45RA+CCR7+ population without TemRA cells. The library was obtained by the immunoSEQ multiplex PCR assay. In TCRdb, the immuneACCESS table is reduced to in-frame sequences with V and J assigned. These tables do not hold every clone; where another copy was compared, an unresolved V gene accounts for under half, and the others remain unexplained. Counted in this sample were more than 500,000 clones; roughly 95% of them appeared once. The ten most abundant clones make up 0.11% of the sample. The sequenced sample was naive CD8+ T cells sorted from blood. Sample cell subset or site, as interpreted from the label and publication: CD45RA+CCR7+. These receptors originate from a woman in her 30s in good health.

The chain links TRBV5-1 to TRBJ2-5; possible D gene TRBD1, 6 bases. Germline V gene sequence: CDR1 SGHRS, CDR2 YFSETQ. Trimming cost V 4 bases and J 2 bases, with 18 bases left between them. CDR3 length equals 16 residues. CDR3 region: CASSAPSKGDQETQYF. The CDR3 bases are TGCGCCAGCAGCGCCCCGTCGAAGGGGGATCAAGAGACCCAGTACTTC.

The genes are TRBV5-1 and TRBJ2-3; TRBD2 matches 9 bases. This CDR3 comprises 17 residues. Germline lookup yields CDR1 SGHRS and CDR2 YFSETQ. With V trimmed by 4 bases and J by 0 bases, 9 bases remained unmatched. This CDR3 is CASSGRPSGISTDTQYF. CDR3 bases: TGCGCCAGCAGCGGCAGGCCTAGCGGGATTAGCACAGATACGCAGTATTTT.

The gene calls are TRBV27 and TRBJ1-2; 7 bases align to TRBD1. Germline V lookup: CDR1 MNHEY, CDR2 SMNVEV (reference sequence). V trimming: 3 bases; J trimming: 4 bases; junction bases outside the gene matches: 5. CDR3 size: 14 residues. The CDR3 reads CASSLGQYAYGYTF. The CDR3 DNA follows: TGTGCCAGCAGTTTGGGACAGTATGCCTATGGCTACACCTTC.

The chain uses TRBV28 and TRBJ2-7, with D perhaps TRBD2 (6 bases). The CDR3 contains 18 residues. Germline CDR1 is MDHEN and CDR2 is SYDVKM. Deletions cut 3 bases from V and 0 bases from J, with 21 bases between. The CDR3 coding sequence is TGTGCCAGCAGTTTTAGCTCACCAGCTAGCGTTTCCTCCTACGAGCAGTACTTC. The encoded protein is CASSFSSPASVSSYEQYF.

This clone was observed a single time. The chain couples TRBV19 to TRBJ2-7; D may be TRBD1 (5 bases). In germline, CDR1 is LNHDA, CDR2 SQIVND (reference sequence). The germline V and J ends were trimmed by 6 bases and 0 bases, with 15 bases remaining between them. The CDR3 length is 15 residues. This CDR3 is CASSKQQGSSYEQYF. The CDR3 nucleotides read TGTGCCAGTAGCAAACAGCAGGGAAGCTCCTACGAGCAGTACTTC.

The V call is TRBV9, the J call TRBJ2-1; 13 bases line up with TRBD2. The CDR3 sequence is 15 residues long. The V gene's germline CDR1 is SGDLS and CDR2 YYNGEE. The V gene end was trimmed by 6 bases and the J gene end by 9 bases; junction bases not matched to a gene: 9. Here the CDR3 reads CASTTGTSGMLEQFF. The CDR3, as DNA: TGTGCCAGCACCACCGGGACTAGCGGGATGCTTGAGCAGTTCTTC.

J is TRBJ1-3 and V is TRBV9; D unclear. CDR1 and CDR2 from the germline V gene are SGDLS and YYNGEE. The CDR3 length is 16 residues. The V end was cut by 2 bases, the J end by 0 bases, with 12 bases between. In nucleotides, the CDR3 is TGTGCCAGCAGCGTTTCCGGACGGGTCTCTGGAAACACCATATATTTT. Translated: CASSVSGRVSGNTIYF. Combining the CDR3 with reference TRBV9 and TRBJ1-3 gives the whole variable domain DSGVTQTPKHLITATGQRVTLRCSPRSGDLSVYWYQQSLDQGLQFLIQYYNGEERAKGNILERFSAQQFPDLHSELNLSSLELGDSALYFCASSVSGRVSGNTIYFGEGSWLTVV.

This clone has just one count. The chain recombines TRBV28 with TRBJ2-7; 8 bases align to TRBD1. Germline V lookup: CDR1 MDHEN, CDR2 SYDVKM. The V segment lost 5 bases and the J segment 0 bases; nucleotides outside the gene matches: 6. The CDR3 is made up of 15 amino acids. The CDR3 coding sequence is TGTGCCAGCAGTCCACGACAGGGGAGCTCCTACGAGCAGTACTTC. It yields the protein CASSPRQGSSYEQYF. The full variable domain, its missing parts supplied by reference TRBV28 and TRBJ2-7, is DVKVTQSSRYLVKRTGEKVFLECVQDMDHENMFWYRQDPGLGLRLIYFSYDVKMKEKGDIPEGYSVSREKKERFSLILESASTNQTSMYLCASSPRQGSSYEQYFGPGTRLTVT.

V usage is TRBV14 and J usage is TRBJ2-2; 9 positions agree with TRBD2. CDR1 SGHDN and CDR2 FVKESK come from the germline V gene. There are 17 residues in the CDR3. The ends lost 0 bases at V and 4 bases at J; junction bases unmatched: 6. The CDR3 spells CASSQDRLAGLTGELFF. The CDR3, as DNA: TGTGCCAGCAGCCAAGATAGGCTAGCGGGACTCACCGGGGAGCTGTTTTTT.

CDR3 sequence: CATTGDPEGYEQYF. In nucleotides, the CDR3 is TGTGCCACCACAGGGGACCCGGAGGGGTACGAGCAGTACTTC. The rearrangement joins TRBV15 to TRBJ2-7; D possibly matches TRBD1 or TRBD2 (6 bases each). Germline CDR1 LNHNV, CDR2 YYDKDF (reference sequence). Trimming stripped 7 bases from V and 4 bases from J, with 17 bases between. The CDR3 runs 14 residues.

The chain combines TRBV5-1 with TRBJ2-3, with TRBD2 matching 10 bases. The CDR3 extends over 16 amino acids. Germline V gene data show CDR1 as SGHRS and CDR2 as YFSETQ. The V gene end was trimmed by 3 bases and the J gene end by 4 bases; junction bases not matched to a gene: 8. The CDR3: CASSWPLAGVPDTQYF. CDR3 in DNA: TGCGCCAGCAGCTGGCCCCTAGCGGGAGTCCCAGATACGCAGTATTTT.

The chain couples TRBV28 to TRBJ2-7, with 7 bases fitting TRBD1. Germline-derived CDR1 and CDR2 are MDHEN and SYDVKM. J lost 3 bases, V lost 8 bases, and 7 bases had no gene match. The CDR3 is 13 amino acids. DNA of the CDR3: TGTGCCAGCGCTCGGGACAGCATCTACGAGCAGTACTTC. Its translation: CASARDSIYEQYF.

J is TRBJ1-2 and V is TRBV4-1; D call uncertain. CDR3 length equals 12 residues. From germline, CDR1 is MGHRA and CDR2 YSYEKL. Trimming pared 8 bases from V and 4 bases from J, leaving 11 bases between. The CDR3 reads CASWNGVYGYTF. The CDR3 region has the DNA TGCGCCAGCTGGAACGGGGTCTATGGCTACACCTTC.

The chain recombines TRBV9 with TRBJ1-1; TRBD1 matches 9 bases. CDR3 size: 15 residues. V lost 4 bases and J lost 1; bases outside the gene matches: 5. Germline loops: CDR1 SGDLS, CDR2 YYNGEE. The CDR3 bases are TGTGCCAGCAGCAGGGACAGGGCCCAGAACACTGAAGCTTTCTTT. Translating gives CASSRDRAQNTEAFF.

The rearrangement joins TRBV10-2 to TRBJ1-2; no definite D call. Germline CDR1 is WSHSY and CDR2 is SAAADI. V was pared by 9 bases and J by 12 bases, with 11 bases between. The length of the CDR3 is 9 residues. The CDR3, as DNA: TGCGCCAGGAGAGGACCCGACACCTTC. Protein product: CARRGPDTF.

The chain employs TRBV9 and TRBJ2-4; 8 bases map to TRBD2. This CDR3 region has 17 residues. In germline, CDR1 is SGDLS, CDR2 YYNGEE. The ends lost 0 bases at V and 0 bases at J; junction bases unmatched: 5. In DNA form, the CDR3 reads TGTGCCAGCAGCGTAGCTGCGGGGGGCCCAGCCAAAAACATTCAGTACTTC. This sequence encodes CASSVAAGGPAKNIQYF.

The chain recombines TRBV9 with TRBJ2-7; D is ambiguous. The V end was cut by 2 bases, the J end by 7 bases, with 10 bases between. The CDR3 runs 12 residues. Germline V gene data show CDR1 as SGDLS and CDR2 as YYNGEE. The DNA of the CDR3 is TGTGCCAGCAGCGTCTCCTCGGGTGAGCAGTACTTC. Translation: CASSVSSGEQYF.

V and J are TRBV9 and TRBJ1-4; unclear D gene. From germline, CDR1 is SGDLS and CDR2 YYNGEE. The CDR3 totals 14 residues. The V end was cut by 0 bases, the J end by 6 bases, with 9 bases between. CDR3 in DNA: TGTGCCAGCAGCGTAGAAGGTCACGATGAAAAACTGTTTTTT. The encoded protein is CASSVEGHDEKLFF.

V gene TRBV7-1 combines with J gene TRBJ2-7; weak D call: TRBD2 (5 bases). TRBV7-1 counts as an open reading frame of uncertain function. V was pared by 4 bases and J by 3 bases, with 22 bases between. CDR3 length equals 17 residues. The CDR3 DNA reads as TGTGCCAGCAGCTTAGAAGACTATAACTACGAGGACTACGAGCAGTACTTC. Protein: CASSLEDYNYEDYEQYF.

The rearrangement links TRBV27 to TRBJ2-1; 15 bases are shared with TRBD2. Germline CDR1 is MNHEY and CDR2 is SMNVEV (reference sequence). V lost 5 bases to trimming and J lost 6 bases; unmatched junction nucleotides: 5. The CDR3 length is 16 residues. DNA of the CDR3: TGTGCCAGCAGTCCCGGGACTAGCGGGAGGTCCAATGAGCAGTTCTTC. Amino acids: CASSPGTSGRSNEQFF.

This clone occurred once. This sequence joins TRBV28 and TRBJ2-5; 11 nucleotides line up with TRBD2. Germline CDR1 MDHEN, CDR2 SYDVKM. With V trimmed by 3 bases and J by 5 bases, 11 bases remained unmatched. CDR3 length equals 17 residues. CDR3 bases: TGTGCCAGCAGTTTCCACGATAGCGGGAGGGTGTGGGAGACCCAGTACTTC. This sequence encodes CASSFHDSGRVWETQYF.

This clone was detected a few times. The chain is built from TRBV4-1 and TRBJ1-1; D not resolved. Trimming pared 5 bases from V and 6 bases from J, leaving 13 bases between. CDR1 MGHRA and CDR2 YSYEKL come from the germline V gene. This CDR3 is 13 amino acids long. CDR3 sequence reads: CASSYRGWAEAFF. CDR3 nucleotide sequence: TGCGCCAGCAGCTATAGAGGATGGGCTGAAGCTTTCTTT.

V is TRBV6-1 and J is TRBJ1-2; 8 bases are shared with TRBD1. There are 13 residues in the CDR3. V shed 4 bases and J 4 bases; nucleotides not matched to a gene: 2. Germline V gene data show CDR1 as MNHNS and CDR2 as SASEGT. The CDR3, as DNA: TGTGCCAGCAGTGGGGACAGGATCTATGGCTACACCTTC. Encoded protein: CASSGDRIYGYTF.

As concerns this clone: Other DNA sequences from this sample encode an identical CDR3 as well. The chain couples TRBV27 to TRBJ2-7, with D possibly matching TRBD2 (6 bases). Germline CDR1 MNHEY, CDR2 SMNVEV (reference sequence). CDR3 length: 15 residues. The ends were cut back, 0 bases at V and 0 bases at J, with 9 bases in the middle. This chain's CDR3 is CASSLSSGSSYEQYF. CDR3 nucleotide sequence: TGTGCCAGCAGTTTATCCTCCGGGAGCTCCTACGAGCAGTACTTC.

The chain combines TRBV7-9 with TRBJ2-3; a weak D match, TRBD1 (6 bases). This CDR3 spans 15 amino acids. Germline CDR1 is SEHNR and CDR2 is FQNEAQ (reference sequence). V lost 2 bases, J lost 2 bases, and 11 bases lay in between. The CDR3 DNA reads TGTGCCAGCAGCTTATTCCGGGACAACACAGATACGCAGTATTTT. Its translation is CASSLFRDNTDTQYF.

The chain couples TRBV7-8 to TRBJ1-1; D ambiguous. In germline, CDR1 is SGHVS, CDR2 FQNEAQ. Between the trimmed V and J ends, which lost 5 bases and 6 bases, there was a span of 10 bases. This CDR3 contains 12 residues. CDR3 in amino acids: CASSDFGPEAFF. The CDR3, as DNA: TGTGCCAGCAGCGACTTTGGTCCTGAAGCTTTCTTT.

This clone was seen a few times. This chain's CDR3 is CASSVGGSADEQYF. CDR3 nucleotide sequence: TGTGCCAGCAGCGTAGGGGGGAGCGCCGACGAGCAGTACTTC. The chain couples TRBV9 to TRBJ2-7, with D perhaps TRBD1 or TRBD2 (5 bases each). The CDR3 is 14 amino acids. In germline, CDR1 is SGDLS, CDR2 YYNGEE. Between the trimmed V and J ends, which lost 0 bases and 5 bases, there was a span of 12 bases.

The rearrangement uses TRBV28 and TRBJ2-5, with TRBD2 as a possible D gene (5 bases). The tail of the sequence fits TRBJ2-7 better, so the J call may be wrong. Germline lookup yields CDR1 MDHEN and CDR2 SYDVKM. CDR3 length equals 15 residues. For the CDR3, the DNA is TGTGCCAGCAGTTTCCCAAGCGGTCTCATAGTCGAGCAGTACTTC. It encodes CASSFPSGLIVEQYF.

This clone showed up just once. The J gene is TRBJ2-1, the V gene TRBV5-1, with 9 bases lining up with TRBD2. J was trimmed by 3 bases and V by 4 bases; bases with no gene match: 5. The CDR3 sequence is 15 residues long. Germline CDR1 reads SGHRS; CDR2 reads YFSETQ. The CDR3 loop is CASSQLAGDYNEQFF. CDR3 sequence (DNA): TGCGCCAGCAGCCAATTAGCGGGGGACTACAATGAGCAGTTCTTC.

The chain recombines TRBV6-6 with TRBJ2-1; D not certain. V was clipped by 2 bases and J by 8 bases, with 7 bases between them. The CDR3 runs 12 residues. Germline V gene data show CDR1 as MNHNY and CDR2 as SVGAGI (reference sequence). The CDR3, as DNA: TGTGCCAGCAGTTACATCTTGGATGAGCAGTTCTTC. Its protein is CASSYILDEQFF.

J is TRBJ1-4 and V is TRBV5-1; possible D gene TRBD1, 5 bases. The CDR3 consists of 15 residues. V was cut by 5 bases and J by 1 base, with 12 bases left in between. The germline gives CDR1 SGHRS, CDR2 YFSETQ. The CDR3 loop is CASRRDRQTNEKLFF. Here the CDR3 DNA reads TGCGCCAGCAGACGGGACCGGCAAACTAATGAAAAACTGTTTTTT.

The chain is built from TRBV27 and TRBJ2-5; TRBD1 agrees at 8 bases. With 5 bases clipped from V and 6 bases from J, the junction kept 2 bases outside the gene matches. Germline lookup yields CDR1 MNHEY and CDR2 SMNVEV (reference sequence). The CDR3 loop spans 12 amino acids. The chain's CDR3 is CASSTGGQTQYF. The CDR3 DNA follows: TGTGCCAGCAGTACAGGGGGGCAGACCCAGTACTTC.